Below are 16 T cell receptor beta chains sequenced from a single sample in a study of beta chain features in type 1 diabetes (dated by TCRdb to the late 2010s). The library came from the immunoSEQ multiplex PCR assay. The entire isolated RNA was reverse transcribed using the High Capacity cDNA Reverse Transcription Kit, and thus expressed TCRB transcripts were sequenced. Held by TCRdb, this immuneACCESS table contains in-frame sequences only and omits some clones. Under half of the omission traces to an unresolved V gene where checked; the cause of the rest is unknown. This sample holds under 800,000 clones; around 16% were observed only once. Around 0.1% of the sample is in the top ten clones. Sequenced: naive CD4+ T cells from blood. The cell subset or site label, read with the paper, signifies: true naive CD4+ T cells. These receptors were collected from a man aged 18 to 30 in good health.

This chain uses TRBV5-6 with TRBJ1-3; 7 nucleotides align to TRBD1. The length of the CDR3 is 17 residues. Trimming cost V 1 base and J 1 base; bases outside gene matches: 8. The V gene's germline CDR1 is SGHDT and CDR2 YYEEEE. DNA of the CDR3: TGTGCCAGCAGCTTGAGGGGACAGTTGAGGTCTGGAAACACCATATATTTT. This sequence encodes CASSLRGQLRSGNTIYF.

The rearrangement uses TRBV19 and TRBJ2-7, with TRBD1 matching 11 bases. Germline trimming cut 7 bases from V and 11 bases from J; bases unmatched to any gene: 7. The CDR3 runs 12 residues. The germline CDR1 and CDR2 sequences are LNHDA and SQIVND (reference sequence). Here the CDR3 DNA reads TGTGCCAGTATGGACAGGGGGCGCCGGGAGTACTTC. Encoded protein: CASMDRGRREYF.

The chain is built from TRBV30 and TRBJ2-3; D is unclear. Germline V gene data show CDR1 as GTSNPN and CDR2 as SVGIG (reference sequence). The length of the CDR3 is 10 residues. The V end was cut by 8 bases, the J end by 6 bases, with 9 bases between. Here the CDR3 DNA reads TGTGCCCCCGGTGGGGATACGCAGTATTTT. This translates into CAPGGDTQYF.

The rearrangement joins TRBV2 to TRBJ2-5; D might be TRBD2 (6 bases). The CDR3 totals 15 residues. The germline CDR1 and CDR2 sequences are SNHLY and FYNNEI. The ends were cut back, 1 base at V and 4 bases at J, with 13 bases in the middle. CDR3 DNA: TGTGCCAGCAGTGAAGTGGGGGGTCCGGCAGAGACCCAGTACTTC. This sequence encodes CASSEVGGPAETQYF.

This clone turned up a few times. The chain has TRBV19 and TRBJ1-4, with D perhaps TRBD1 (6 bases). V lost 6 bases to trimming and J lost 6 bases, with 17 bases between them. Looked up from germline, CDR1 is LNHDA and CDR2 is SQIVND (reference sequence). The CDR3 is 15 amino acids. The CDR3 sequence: CASSPLRGQDEKLFF. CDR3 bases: TGTGCCAGTAGCCCCCTCCGGGGGCAGGATGAAAAACTGTTTTTT. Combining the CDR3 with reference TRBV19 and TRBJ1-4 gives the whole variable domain DGGITQSPKYLFRKEGQNVTLSCEQNLNHDAMYWYRQDPGQGLRLIYYSQIVNDFQKGDIAEGYSVSREKKESFPLTVTSAQKNPTAFYLCASSPLRGQDEKLFFGSGTQLSVL.

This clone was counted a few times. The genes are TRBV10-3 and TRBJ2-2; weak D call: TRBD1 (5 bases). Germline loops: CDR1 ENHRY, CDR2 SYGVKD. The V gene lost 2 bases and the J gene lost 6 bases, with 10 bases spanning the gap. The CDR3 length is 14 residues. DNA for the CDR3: TGTGCCATCAGTGAGGGAATAGGGGCCGGGGAGCTGTTTTTT. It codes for CAISEGIGAGELFF.

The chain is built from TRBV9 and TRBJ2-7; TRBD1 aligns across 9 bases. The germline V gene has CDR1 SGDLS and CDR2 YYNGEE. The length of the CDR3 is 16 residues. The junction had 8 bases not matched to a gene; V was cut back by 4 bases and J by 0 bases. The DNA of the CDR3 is TGTGCCAGCAGCAGGGACGGGACAGGGAGCTCCTACGAGCAGTACTTC. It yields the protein CASSRDGTGSSYEQYF.

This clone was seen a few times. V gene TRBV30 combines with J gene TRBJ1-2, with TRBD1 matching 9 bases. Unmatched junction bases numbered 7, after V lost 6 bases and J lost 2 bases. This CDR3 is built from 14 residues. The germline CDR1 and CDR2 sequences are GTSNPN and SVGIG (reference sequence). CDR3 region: CACTGTGSNYGYTF. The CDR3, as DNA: TGTGCCTGCACCGGGACAGGGTCCAACTATGGCTACACCTTC.

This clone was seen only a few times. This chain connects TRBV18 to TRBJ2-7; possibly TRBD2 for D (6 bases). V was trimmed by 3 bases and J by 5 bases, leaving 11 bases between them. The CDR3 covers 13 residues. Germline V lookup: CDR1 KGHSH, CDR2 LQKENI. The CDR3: CASSPPGLNEQYF. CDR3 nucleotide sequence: TGTGCCAGCTCACCGCCGGGACTCAACGAGCAGTACTTC. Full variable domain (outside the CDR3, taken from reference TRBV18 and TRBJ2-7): NAGVMQNPRHLVRRRGQEARLRCSPMKGHSHVYWYRQLPEEGLKFMVYLQKENIIDESGMPKERFSAEFPKEGPSILRIQQVVRGDSAAYFCASSPPGLNEQYFGPGTRLTVT.

The CDR3 loop reads CASGLSRGSGLTF. The CDR3 nucleotides are TGCGCCAGCGGATTAAGCCGAGGATCGGGCCTGACTTTC. V and J are TRBV5-1 and TRBJ2-6; D is unresolved. Germline V gene lookup returns CDR1 SGHRS and CDR2 YFSETQ. With 7 bases removed from V and 15 bases from J, the gap between germline ends came to 20 bases. The CDR3 covers 13 residues. The entire variable domain, with the rest obtained from reference TRBV5-1 and TRBJ2-6, is as follows: KAGVTQTPRYLIKTRGQQVTLSCSPISGHRSVSWYQQTPGQGLQFLFEYFSETQRNKGNFPGRFSGRQFSNSRSEMNVSTLELGDSALYLCASGLSRGSGLTFGAGSRLTVL.

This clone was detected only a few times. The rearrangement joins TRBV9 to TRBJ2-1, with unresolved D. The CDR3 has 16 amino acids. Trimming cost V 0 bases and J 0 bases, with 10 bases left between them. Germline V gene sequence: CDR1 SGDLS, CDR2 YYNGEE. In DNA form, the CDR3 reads TGTGCCAGCAGCGTAGCAGGTACTCGCTCCTACAATGAGCAGTTCTTC. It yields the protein CASSVAGTRSYNEQFF.

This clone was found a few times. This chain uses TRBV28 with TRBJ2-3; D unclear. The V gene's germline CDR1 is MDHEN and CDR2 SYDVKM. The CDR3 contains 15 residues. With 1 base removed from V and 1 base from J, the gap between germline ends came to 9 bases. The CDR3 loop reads CASSLSGIGTDTQYF. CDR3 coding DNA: TGTGCCAGCAGTTTATCCGGCATTGGCACAGATACGCAGTATTTT.

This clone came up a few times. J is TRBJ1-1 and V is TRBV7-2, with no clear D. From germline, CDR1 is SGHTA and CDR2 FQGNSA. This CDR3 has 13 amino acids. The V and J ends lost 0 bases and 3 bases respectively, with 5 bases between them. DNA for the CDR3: TGTGCCAGCAGCTTAGCAGGGTACACTGAAGCTTTCTTT. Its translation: CASSLAGYTEAFF.

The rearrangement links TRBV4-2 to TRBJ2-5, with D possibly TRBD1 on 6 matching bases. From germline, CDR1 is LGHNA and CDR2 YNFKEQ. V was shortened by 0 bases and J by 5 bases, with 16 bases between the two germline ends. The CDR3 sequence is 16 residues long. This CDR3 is CASSQDSGAQGETQYF. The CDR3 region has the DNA TGTGCCAGCAGCCAAGATTCCGGGGCCCAGGGGGAGACCCAGTACTTC.

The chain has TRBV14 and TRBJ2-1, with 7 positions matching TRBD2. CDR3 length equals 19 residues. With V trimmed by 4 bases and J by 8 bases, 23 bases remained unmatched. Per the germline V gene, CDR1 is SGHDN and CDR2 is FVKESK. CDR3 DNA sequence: TGTGCCAGCAGCCCTTCGACCGGCGCGGGAGTCGTCGCGGGTGATGAGCAGTTCTTC. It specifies CASSPSTGAGVVAGDEQFF.

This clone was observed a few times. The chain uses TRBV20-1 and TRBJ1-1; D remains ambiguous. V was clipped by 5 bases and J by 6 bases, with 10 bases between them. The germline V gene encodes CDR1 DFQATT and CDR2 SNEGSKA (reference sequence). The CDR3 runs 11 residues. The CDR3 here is CSALIGAEAFF. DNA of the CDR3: TGCAGTGCTCTTATTGGTGCTGAAGCTTTCTTT.